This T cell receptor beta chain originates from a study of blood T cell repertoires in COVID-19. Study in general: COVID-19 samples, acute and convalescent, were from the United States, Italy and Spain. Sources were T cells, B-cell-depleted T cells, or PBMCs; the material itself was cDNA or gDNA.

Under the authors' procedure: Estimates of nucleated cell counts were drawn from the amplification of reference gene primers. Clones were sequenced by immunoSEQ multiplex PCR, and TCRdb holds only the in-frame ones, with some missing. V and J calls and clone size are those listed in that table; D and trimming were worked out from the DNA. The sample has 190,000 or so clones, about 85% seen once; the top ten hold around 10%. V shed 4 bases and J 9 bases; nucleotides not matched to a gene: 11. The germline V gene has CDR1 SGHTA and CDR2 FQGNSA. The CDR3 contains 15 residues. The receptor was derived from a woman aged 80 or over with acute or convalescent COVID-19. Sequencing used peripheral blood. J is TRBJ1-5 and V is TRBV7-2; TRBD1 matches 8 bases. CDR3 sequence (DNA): TGTGCCAGCAGCTCCGGACAGGGCGCGAGAGGGCCCCAGCATTTT. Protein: CASSSGQGARGPQHF.